The clone carrying this T cell receptor (beta chain) came up a few times. TCRdb re-analysed the RT-PCR reads in MiXCR, keeping a single row per CDR3 protein. The sample contains about 700,000 distinct CDR3 sequences, 11% to 15% of which appear only once. This receptor was obtained from a female donor in good health, serving as a healthy control. The sequencing sample was made of memory CD4+ T cells from blood.

The CDR3 nucleotides are TGTGCCAGCAGCCGATCGACAGGGGTCGAGGGGGAGCTGTTTTTT. Its protein product is CASSRSTGVEGELFF. The chain has TRBV6-1 and TRBJ2-2, with 8 positions matching TRBD1. Germline trimming cut 6 bases from V and 8 bases from J; bases unmatched to any gene: 11. Germline V CDR1 and CDR2: MNHNS, SASEGT. This CDR3 is built from 15 residues.